The 17 T cell receptor beta chains reported below all come from one sample, sequenced in a study of T-cell memory formation after mild COVID-19. Using its own MiXCR run on the 5' RACE reads, TCRdb lists one record per CDR3 protein. Of about 250,000 distinct CDR3 sequences listed, 15% to 20% are singletons. Sample: PBMCs or a T cell subset sorted from them (not recorded which). Receptors were obtained from a young man who had mild COVID-19 (a few samples of this study predate the infection). Cell type and time point are not known.

In this sample, this clonotype turned up a few times. J is TRBJ2-5 and V is TRBV10-3, with 7 nucleotides matching TRBD2. This CDR3 region has 17 residues. Trimming removed 3 bases from V and 4 bases from J; junction bases left unmatched: 14. Germline V gene data show CDR1 as ENHRY and CDR2 as SYGVKD. In nucleotides, the CDR3 is TGTGCCATCAGTGAAAGTTTTCAGCGGGGCCAAGGAGAGACCCAGTACTTC. It specifies CAISESFQRGQGETQYF.

This chain uses TRBV29-1 with TRBJ1-2, with D possibly matching TRBD1 (5 bases). CDR1 and CDR2 (germline): SQVTM, ANQGSEA. The CDR3 totals 12 residues. Trimming pared 6 bases from V and 8 bases from J, leaving 16 bases between. The CDR3: CSVATAVGGYTF. CDR3 nucleotide sequence: TGCAGCGTGGCGACAGCCGTCGGCGGCTACACCTTC.

This clonotype has more than one count but fewer than ten. The chain is built from TRBV4-2 and TRBJ1-6; D perhaps matches TRBD1 (5 bases). This CDR3 contains 14 residues. Germline lookup yields CDR1 LGHNA and CDR2 YNFKEQ. Trimming cost V 1 base and J 10 bases, with 11 bases left between them. Here the CDR3 DNA reads TGTGCCAGCAGCCAAGTCCCAGGGAACTCACCCCTCCACTTT. Translating gives CASSQVPGNSPLHF.

The table lists this clonotype with many counts. This chain uses TRBV7-3 with TRBJ1-1; a possible D gene is TRBD1 (5 bases). Germline assignment: CDR1 SGHTA and CDR2 FQGTGA. CDR3 size: 13 residues. The germline V and J ends were trimmed by 5 bases and 6 bases, with 13 bases remaining between them. CDR3 region: CASSPRGVAEAFF. In DNA form, the CDR3 reads TGTGCCAGCAGCCCGAGAGGGGTCGCTGAAGCTTTCTTT. Variable domain in full (rest from reference TRBV7-3 and TRBJ1-1): GAGVSQTPSNKVTEKGKYVELRCDPISGHTALYWYRQSLGQGPEFLIYFQGTGAADDSGLPNDRFFAVRPEGSVSTLKIQRTERGDSAVYLCASSPRGVAEAFFGQGTRLTVV.

This chain uses TRBV12-3 or TRBV12-4 with TRBJ2-5; 8 nucleotides match TRBD2. The ends lost 5 bases at V and 2 bases at J; junction bases unmatched: 1. The CDR3 extends over 13 amino acids. CDR3 sequence (DNA): TGTGCCAGCAGTCAGCGGGGGCAAGAGACCCAGTACTTC. Its protein is CASSQRGQETQYF.

In its sample, this clonotype was seen many times. The chain uses TRBV2 and TRBJ1-6; TRBD1 agrees at 8 bases. J lost 10 bases, V lost 8 bases, and 7 bases had no gene match. The CDR3 consists of 13 residues. Looked up from germline, CDR1 is SNHLY and CDR2 is FYNNEI. In nucleotides, the CDR3 is TGTGCCAGCGGCGACAGGGGCGAATCACCCCTCCACTTT. It encodes CASGDRGESPLHF.

The V gene is TRBV10-3, the J gene TRBJ2-7; D possibly corresponds to TRBD1 (6 bases). Trimming removed 10 bases from V and 2 bases from J, with 15 bases in between. Germline CDR1 ENHRY, CDR2 SYGVKD. The CDR3 contains 13 residues. DNA for the CDR3: TGTGCCACCCGGGACACCCAGGCCTACGAGCAGTACTTC. Amino acids: CATRDTQAYEQYF.

The genes are TRBV30 and TRBJ1-2; TRBD1 aligns across 11 bases. The CDR3 sequence is 14 residues long. Germline V gives CDR1 GTSNPN, CDR2 SVGIG (reference sequence). The V gene end was trimmed by 5 bases and the J gene end by 4 bases; junction bases not matched to a gene: 6. DNA for the CDR3: TGTGCCTGGGAGGACAGGGGGCGCGGCTATGGCTACACCTTC. Translated: CAWEDRGRGYGYTF.

V is TRBV7-2 and J is TRBJ2-4; D not certain. Germline V gene data show CDR1 as SGHTA and CDR2 as FQGNSA. There are 13 residues in the CDR3. V shed 2 bases and J shed 1 base, with 3 bases lying between them. The CDR3: CASSLYAKNIQYF. The CDR3 DNA reads TGTGCCAGCAGCTTATATGCCAAAAACATTCAGTACTTC.

This clonotype was seen a handful of times. V gene TRBV5-1 combines with J gene TRBJ2-2, with D perhaps matching TRBD2 (5 bases). Per the germline V gene, CDR1 is SGHRS and CDR2 is YFSETQ. The CDR3 sequence is 16 residues long. V was clipped by 3 bases and J by 3 bases, with 15 bases between them. CDR3 loop: CASSSLPGLDTGELFF. The CDR3 nucleotides read TGCGCCAGCAGCTCCCTGCCGGGGTTAGACACCGGGGAGCTGTTTTTT.

V is TRBV6-2 or TRBV6-3 and J is TRBJ2-3, with D perhaps TRBD1 or TRBD2 (5 bases each). V was pared by 5 bases and J by 3 bases, with 18 bases between. Per germline, CDR1 MNHEY and CDR2 SVGEGT. This CDR3 has 16 residues. The CDR3 coding sequence is TGTGCCAGCAGTCGCTACCGGGGCCTCCGGACAGATACGCAGTATTTT. It codes for CASSRYRGLRTDTQYF.

There are many counts of this clonotype. The CDR3 bases are TGTGCCTGGAGCCCCCCCCTAGCTCCCTACGAGCAGTACTTC. Its translation is CAWSPPLAPYEQYF. The chain joins TRBV30 to TRBJ2-7; D perhaps matches TRBD2 (5 bases). Trimming removed 3 bases at V and 2 bases at J, with 14 bases between. The CDR3 covers 14 residues. The germline V gene encodes CDR1 GTSNPN and CDR2 SVGIG (reference sequence).

This clonotype has more than one count but fewer than ten. The rearrangement links TRBV2 to TRBJ2-7; D is uncertain. V was cut by 0 bases and J by 0 bases, with 9 bases left in between. The CDR3 has 15 residues. Germline CDR1 and CDR2: SNHLY and FYNNEI. The CDR3 nucleotides read TGTGCCAGCAGTGAAGCAGGCTTTTCCTCCTACGAGCAGTACTTC. It yields the protein CASSEAGFSSYEQYF.

The V gene is TRBV29-1, the J gene TRBJ2-7; D unclear. Trimming cost V 3 bases and J 0 bases, with 12 bases left between them. The CDR3 spans 14 residues. CDR1 SQVTM and CDR2 ANQGSEA come from the germline V gene. The CDR3 is CSVEFLGHSYEQYF. In nucleotides, the CDR3 is TGCAGCGTTGAGTTCCTGGGCCACTCCTACGAGCAGTACTTC.

V usage is TRBV6-6 and J usage is TRBJ2-7; D is unclear. The germline CDR1 and CDR2 sequences are MNHNY and SVGAGI (reference sequence). The CDR3 runs to 13 residues. V was clipped by 6 bases and J by 1 base, with 10 bases between them. As DNA, the CDR3 is TGTGCCAGCAGCCCAACGCCGTCCTACGAGCAGTACTTC. It is translated as CASSPTPSYEQYF.

This clonotype was picked up a small number of times. The chain joins TRBV25-1 to TRBJ2-5; 11 bases are shared with TRBD1. CDR1 is MGHDK, CDR2 SYGVNS, per germline. V trimming: 8 bases; J trimming: 5 bases; junction bases outside the gene matches: 10. The CDR3 totals 15 residues. The CDR3 loop reads CASSVGQGAVETQYF. In DNA form, the CDR3 reads TGTGCCAGCTCGGTTGGACAGGGGGCCGTGGAGACCCAGTACTTC.

The chain joins TRBV12-3 or TRBV12-4 to TRBJ1-6, with D unresolved. V gave up 5 bases and J gave up 6 bases, with 14 bases separating them. The CDR3 has 15 residues. This CDR3 reads CASSPGRTPNSPLHF. The CDR3 nucleotides read TGTGCCAGCAGTCCTGGGCGGACCCCTAATTCACCCCTCCACTTT.